The source of this TCR beta chain is a study of patients and donors after allogeneic stem cell transplantation. This clonotype has more than one count but fewer than ten. CDR1 is SQVTM and CDR2 is ANQGSEA in the germline V gene. The CDR3 sequence is 13 residues long. Using its own MiXCR run on the RT-PCR reads, TCRdb lists one record per CDR3 protein. The sample carries hundreds of thousands of distinct CDR3 sequences, 16% recorded once. The V gene is TRBV29-1, the J gene TRBJ1-1, with 11 positions matching TRBD1. Input material: blood, either unsorted or a sorted T cell fraction (not recorded which). This clonotype originated in a human donor who was either an allogeneic HSCT recipient or a stem cell or donor lymphocyte infusion donor (not recorded which). It is not recorded whose cells these are; they may come from a transplant donor. The CDR3 bases are TGCGGCAGTCCCGGGACAGGGGGAACTGAAGCTTTCTTT. Its translation: CGSPGTGGTEAFF.